These 31 T cell receptor beta chains were all obtained from the same sample, sequenced in a study of blood T cell repertoires in COVID-19. The assay was immunoSEQ multiplex PCR, and TCRdb's table has in-frame clones only and misses some. The repertoire consists of fewer than 120,000 clones, with 70% to 80% occurring once and the leading ten covering 7.6%. Sequenced: peripheral blood. These receptor sequences come from a woman aged 55-75 years with acute or convalescent COVID-19.

V gene TRBV6-5 combines with J gene TRBJ1-4, with TRBD1 as a possible D gene (5 bases). V lost 4 bases and J lost 7, with 13 bases in between. In germline, CDR1 is MNHEY, CDR2 SVGAGI. The CDR3 sequence is 14 residues long. The DNA of the CDR3 is TGTGCCAGCAGTTTAGTAGGGGTGGGTGAAAAACTGTTTTTT. This translates into CASSLVGVGEKLFF.

This clone was found a few times. The chain employs TRBV14 and TRBJ2-2; possibly TRBD2 for D (6 bases). The V end lost 6 bases, the J end lost 4 bases, and 12 bases lay between the germline ends. Germline lookup yields CDR1 SGHDN and CDR2 FVKESK. CDR3 length: 14 residues. The CDR3, as DNA: TGTGCCAGCAGTCCGGCGGGGATCACCGGGGAGCTGTTTTTT. It yields the protein CASSPAGITGELFF.

This clone was seen only once. CDR3 amino acids: CASSLMSGGTYNEQFF. CDR3 DNA sequence: TGTGCCAGCAGCTTAATGAGCGGGGGGACTTACAATGAGCAGTTCTTC. The rearrangement links TRBV7-2 to TRBJ2-1, with 9 nucleotides matching TRBD2. The V gene's germline CDR1 is SGHTA and CDR2 FQGNSA. J was trimmed by 4 bases and V by 2 bases; bases with no gene match: 6. This CDR3 comprises 16 residues.

CDR3 sequence: CAISVQGRQETQYF. The CDR3 DNA reads TGTGCCATCAGTGTTCAGGGCCGACAAGAGACCCAGTACTTC. This sequence joins TRBV10-3 and TRBJ2-5, with D tentatively TRBD1 (5 bases). V shed 4 bases and J shed 2 bases, with 11 bases lying between them. Germline V gene sequence: CDR1 ENHRY, CDR2 SYGVKD. This CDR3 region has 14 residues.

The chain carries TRBV5-1 and TRBJ1-3; the D gene is possibly TRBD1 (5 bases). The germline CDR1 and CDR2 sequences are SGHRS and YFSETQ. The V gene lost 4 bases and the J gene lost 0 bases, with 17 bases spanning the gap. The CDR3 extends over 17 amino acids. The CDR3 bases are TGCGCCAGCAGCCTATCGACAGATCTTATCTCTGGAAACACCATATATTTT. Encoded protein: CASSLSTDLISGNTIYF.

The chain couples TRBV30 to TRBJ1-4, with 7 bases fitting TRBD1. Per germline, CDR1 GTSNPN and CDR2 SVGIG (reference sequence). Trimming cost V 1 base and J 3 bases; bases outside gene matches: 5. This CDR3 contains 15 residues. The CDR3 loop is CAWSGKDRSNEKLFF. The CDR3 DNA follows: TGTGCCTGGAGTGGGAAGGACAGGTCTAATGAAAAACTGTTTTTT.

V gene TRBV27 combines with J gene TRBJ1-2; TRBD1 is a possible D gene (5 bases). V shed 2 bases and J shed 2 bases, with 12 bases lying between them. Germline V gene lookup returns CDR1 MNHEY and CDR2 SMNVEV (reference sequence). The CDR3 length is 15 residues. The CDR3 DNA reads as TGTGCCAGCAGTTTAAGCAGGGTAGGCAACTATGGCTACACCTTC. Translation: CASSLSRVGNYGYTF.

The chain carries TRBV28 and TRBJ1-1; D is unclear. The CDR3 is 11 amino acids. The germline V and J ends were trimmed by 3 bases and 5 bases, with 4 bases remaining between them. Germline CDR1 is MDHEN and CDR2 is SYDVKM. DNA for the CDR3: TGTGCCAGCAGTTTTCCGACTGAAGCTTTCTTT. Its protein is CASSFPTEAFF. Full variable domain (rest looked up from reference TRBV28 and TRBJ1-1): DVKVTQSSRYLVKRTGEKVFLECVQDMDHENMFWYRQDPGLGLRLIYFSYDVKMKEKGDIPEGYSVSREKKERFSLILESASTNQTSMYLCASSFPTEAFFGQGTRLTVV.

This rearrangement joins TRBV6-2 or TRBV6-3 to TRBJ2-1, with D tentatively TRBD1 (6 bases). The germline V and J ends were trimmed by 4 bases and 4 bases, with 14 bases remaining between them. The CDR3 runs 15 residues. Germline CDR1 reads MNHEY; CDR2 reads SVGEGT. The CDR3 DNA sequence: TGTGCCAGCAGTTCAACCCGGGACATATACAATGAGCAGTTCTTC. It translates to CASSSTRDIYNEQFF.

The chain couples TRBV28 to TRBJ2-7; perhaps TRBD1 as D (6 bases). CDR1 is MDHEN and CDR2 is SYDVKM in the germline V gene. V was trimmed by 6 bases and J by 5 bases, leaving 17 bases between them. The CDR3 extends over 14 amino acids. The CDR3, as DNA: TGTGCCAGCAGCCCTCCAGACAGGTTCCACGAGCAGTACTTC. Translating gives CASSPPDRFHEQYF. Full variable domain (missing parts from reference TRBV28 and TRBJ2-7): DVKVTQSSRYLVKRTGEKVFLECVQDMDHENMFWYRQDPGLGLRLIYFSYDVKMKEKGDIPEGYSVSREKKERFSLILESASTNQTSMYLCASSPPDRFHEQYFGPGTRLTVT.

The count of this clone is one. The chain couples TRBV19 to TRBJ2-1; TRBD2 agrees at 9 bases. Germline CDR1 and CDR2: LNHDA and SQIVND (reference sequence). Trimming cost V 0 bases and J 3 bases; bases outside gene matches: 0. The CDR3 spans 15 residues. The CDR3 nucleotides read TGTGCCAGTAGTATAGAACTAGCGGGCTACAATGAGCAGTTCTTC. It is translated as CASSIELAGYNEQFF.

The V gene is TRBV24-1, the J gene TRBJ1-5, with 7 bases matching TRBD1. The CDR3 consists of 19 residues. Germline V gene lookup returns CDR1 KGHDR and CDR2 SFDVKD. J gave up 0 bases and V 4 bases, and 14 bases lay outside the gene matches. The CDR3 bases are TGTGCCACCAGTGACCCCCCTCTCGACAGGGTTCATAGCAATCAGCCCCAGCATTTT. Translation gives CATSDPPLDRVHSNQPQHF.

This rearrangement joins TRBV9 to TRBJ2-1, with 9 bases fitting TRBD2. Germline CDR1 and CDR2: SGDLS and YYNGEE. V was clipped by 6 bases and J by 4 bases; unmatched bases: 11. The CDR3 contains 16 residues. The CDR3 sequence is CASTVSAGGTYNEQFF. DNA for the CDR3: TGTGCCAGCACCGTCTCTGCGGGGGGGACTTACAATGAGCAGTTCTTC. The whole variable domain, remainder taken from reference TRBV9 and TRBJ2-1, is DSGVTQTPKHLITATGQRVTLRCSPRSGDLSVYWYQQSLDQGLQFLIQYYNGEERAKGNILERFSAQQFPDLHSELNLSSLELGDSALYFCASTVSAGGTYNEQFFGPGTRLTVL.

J is TRBJ1-1 and V is TRBV12-5; no clear D. Germline values: CDR1 LGHNT, CDR2 FRNRAP. CDR3 length: 13 residues. V dropped 6 bases and J dropped 9 bases, with 17 bases sitting between them. The CDR3 nucleotides read TGTGCTAGTGGCTACACAGCGGCTGCGAAAGCTTTCTTT. It encodes CASGYTAAAKAFF.

The rearrangement links TRBV10-3 to TRBJ1-2, with TRBD1 matching over 9 bases. V trimming: 0 bases; J trimming: 7 bases; junction bases outside the gene matches: 3. The CDR3 is 14 amino acids. Germline lookup yields CDR1 ENHRY and CDR2 SYGVKD. The CDR3, as DNA: TGTGCCATCAGTGAGTCGGACAGGGGAAGTGGCTACACCTTC. Translated: CAISESDRGSGYTF.

The genes are TRBV18 and TRBJ1-6; TRBD1 matches 7 bases. This CDR3 is 14 amino acids long. V dropped 3 bases and J dropped 13; count of bases not matched to a gene: 9. Germline V gene sequence: CDR1 KGHSH, CDR2 LQKENI. This CDR3 reads CASSPGQRQVPLHF. In DNA, the CDR3 is TGTGCCAGCTCACCGGGACAGCGCCAGGTCCCCCTCCACTTT.

The chain carries TRBV10-1 and TRBJ1-2; 9 bases are shared with TRBD1. V lost 4 bases and J lost 8; bases outside the gene matches: 5. CDR3 length equals 13 residues. Per germline, CDR1 WNHNN and CDR2 SYGVQD (reference sequence). CDR3 region: CASSGQGDFGYTF. DNA for the CDR3: TGCGCCAGCAGTGGACAGGGGGACTTCGGCTACACCTTC.

CDR3 in DNA: TGTGCCAGCAGCCCCTTGGGACATAGCGCTGGAAACACCATATATTTT. Translated: CASSPLGHSAGNTIYF. The rearrangement uses TRBV7-9 and TRBJ1-3; D may be TRBD1 (6 bases). This CDR3 region has 16 residues. Germline CDR1 reads SEHNR; CDR2 reads FQNEAQ (reference sequence). Trimming removed 5 bases at V and 2 bases at J, with 16 bases between.

This clone appeared a few times. The rearrangement links TRBV9 to TRBJ1-1; perhaps TRBD1 as D (5 bases). This CDR3 is 14 amino acids long. CDR1 is SGDLS and CDR2 is YYNGEE in the germline V gene. V shed 4 bases and J shed 5 bases, with 15 bases lying between them. The CDR3 coding sequence is TGTGCCAGCAGCCCCCTCCGGGGGGGGACTGAAGCTTTCTTT. Translating gives CASSPLRGGTEAFF.

This sequence joins TRBV29-1 and TRBJ1-1; 7 bases agree with TRBD1. J was trimmed by 1 base and V by 4 bases; bases with no gene match: 3. This CDR3 spans 13 amino acids. From germline, CDR1 is SQVTM and CDR2 ANQGSEA. The DNA of the CDR3 is TGCAGCGTTGTGAGACAGGGGAACACTGAAGCTTTCTTT. It yields the protein CSVVRQGNTEAFF. The full variable domain, in which reference TRBV29-1 and TRBJ1-1 provide the parts outside the CDR3, is SAVISQKPSRDICQRGTSLTIQCQVDSQVTMMFWYRQQPGQSLTLIATANQGSEATYESGFVIDKFPISRPNLTFSTLTVSNMSPEDSSIYLCSVVRQGNTEAFFGQGTRLTVV.

V gene TRBV28 combines with J gene TRBJ1-6; maybe TRBD1 (5 bases). CDR1 is MDHEN, CDR2 SYDVKM, per germline. V lost 8 bases and J lost 10, with 12 bases in between. This CDR3 comprises 12 residues. The DNA for the CDR3 is TGTGCCAGCCTGGGGGGTGACTCACCCCTCCACTTT. Its translation: CASLGGDSPLHF.

The chain uses TRBV18 and TRBJ1-6, with 12 bases identical to TRBD1. The CDR3 consists of 15 residues. The V gene end was trimmed by 5 bases and the J gene end by 9 bases; junction bases not matched to a gene: 5. Germline V gene data show CDR1 as KGHSH and CDR2 as LQKENI. Here the CDR3 DNA reads TGTGCCAGCTCATCAGGGACAGGGGGCAGTTCACCCCTCCACTTT. Residues: CASSSGTGGSSPLHF.

This sequence joins TRBV7-3 and TRBJ2-3, with TRBD2 matching over 8 bases. The CDR3 covers 15 residues. CDR1 is SGHTA and CDR2 is FQGTGA in the germline V gene. With V trimmed by 3 bases and J by 4 bases, 6 bases remained unmatched. The DNA for the CDR3 is TGTGCCAGCAGCTTTGCGGCGGGGGGTTCAGATACGCAGTATTTT. Its translation: CASSFAAGGSDTQYF.

The chain uses TRBV20-1 and TRBJ1-1; TRBD1 matches at 7 bases. This CDR3 is built from 10 residues. V shed 6 bases, J shed 10 bases, and the junction held 5 bases outside the gene matches. Germline V gene data show CDR1 as DFQATT and CDR2 as SNEGSKA (reference sequence). CDR3: CSANRGRAFF. The CDR3 region has the DNA TGCAGTGCCAACAGGGGAAGAGCTTTCTTT.

This chain uses TRBV6-2 or TRBV6-3 with TRBJ2-5; D is perhaps TRBD1 or TRBD2 (5 bases each). From germline, CDR1 is MNHEY and CDR2 SVGEGT. The V end was cut by 6 bases, the J end by 5 bases, with 10 bases between. The CDR3 totals 12 residues. The CDR3 DNA reads TGTGCCAGCAGCCAGGGAGACGAGACCCAGTACTTC. Protein product: CASSQGDETQYF.

This clone came up a few times. This sequence joins TRBV6-5 and TRBJ1-2, with 7 bases that match TRBD1. Trimming at V came to 8 bases and at J to 0 bases, leaving 3 bases not matched to a gene. CDR1 and CDR2 (germline): MNHEY, SVGAGI. The CDR3 contains 13 residues. The CDR3 region is CASGGQTNYGYTF. The CDR3 DNA follows: TGTGCCAGCGGGGGACAGACTAACTATGGCTACACCTTC.

CDR3: CASSQDSGTDNEQYF. In DNA, the CDR3 is TGCGCCAGCAGCCAAGATTCGGGGACAGACAACGAGCAGTACTTC. The chain couples TRBV4-3 to TRBJ2-7, with 7 bases lining up with TRBD1. Germline loops: CDR1 LGHNA, CDR2 YSLEER. The CDR3 is 15 amino acids. Trimming cost V 0 bases and J 5 bases; bases outside gene matches: 7.

This sequence joins TRBV28 and TRBJ1-2; 7 positions agree with TRBD1. Germline CDR1 MDHEN, CDR2 SYDVKM. CDR3 length: 17 residues. V shed 5 bases, J shed 1 base, and the junction held 13 bases outside the gene matches. The CDR3 DNA is TGTGCCAGCAGTAGTCCGGGACAGACTATTAATAACTATGGCTACACCTTC. Protein product: CASSSPGQTINNYGYTF.

CDR3 sequence reads: CASSRLAGDYNEQFF. The DNA of the CDR3 is TGTGCCAGCAGCCGACTAGCGGGAGACTACAATGAGCAGTTCTTC. The chain is built from TRBV9 and TRBJ2-1; 12 nucleotides agree with TRBD2. CDR3 size: 15 residues. The ends lost 4 bases at V and 3 bases at J; junction bases unmatched: 2. Germline V lookup: CDR1 SGDLS, CDR2 YYNGEE.

The CDR3 nucleotides are TGTGCCAGCAGCGTACACCCAGGCACTGAAGCTTTCTTT. It is translated as CASSVHPGTEAFF. This rearrangement joins TRBV9 to TRBJ1-1; D not resolved. The CDR3 has 13 residues. Trimming shortened V by 1 base and J by 4 bases, and 8 bases separated the two germline ends. Per the germline V gene, CDR1 is SGDLS and CDR2 is YYNGEE.

The chain is built from TRBV3-1 (or the pseudogene TRBV3-2) and TRBJ2-5, with D perhaps matching TRBD1 (6 bases). Germline loops: CDR1 LGHDT, CDR2 YNNKEL (reference sequence). Trimming pared 3 bases from V and 5 bases from J, leaving 19 bases between. The length of the CDR3 is 16 residues. The CDR3 bases are TGTGCCAGCAGCCAGCCCTACAGGGAAGGTGCGGAGACCCAGTACTTC. It is translated as CASSQPYREGAETQYF.